This T cell receptor beta chain was recovered during a study of T-cell memory formation after mild COVID-19. Findings and caveats of the study: Nothing showed for sure that second-wave clones peaking on day 37 were SARS-CoV-2 specific. Memory sampled before infection contained some responding clones, suggesting cross-reactive memory joined. While clones contracting from day 15 to 85 were balanced between CD4 and CD8, later expanders leaned CD4+.

MiXCR, applied by TCRdb to the 5' RACE reads, yields one record per CDR3 protein. The sample has hundreds of thousands of distinct CDR3 sequences; around 17% are singletons. As concerns this clonotype: What it binds is not known.

CDR3 length: 13 residues. In germline, CDR1 is SEHNR, CDR2 FQNEAQ (reference sequence). V dropped 7 bases and J dropped 6 bases, with 14 bases sitting between them. The chain carries TRBV7-9 and TRBJ2-3; no definite D call. The TCR sequence derives from a man between 18 and 29 years old who had mild COVID-19 (a few samples of this study predate the infection). Cell type and time point are not known. Sequenced material: PBMCs or a T cell subset sorted from them (not recorded which). CDR3 loop: CASMALGADTQYF. In DNA, the CDR3 is TGTGCCAGCATGGCTCTTGGAGCCGATACGCAGTATTTT.